Included here is one TCR beta chain sequence, with context. Original processing methods: Cell counts per sample came from amplifying reference gene primers. Data came from immunoSEQ multiplex PCR; TCRdb stores just in-frame clones and leaves some out. That table gives V, J and clone size, and the DNA gave D and trimming. The data show approximately 160,000 clones, with more than 85% seen just once and 0.5% to 0.55% held by the top ten. This CDR3 has 13 residues. The V end was cut by 2 bases, the J end by 9 bases, with 11 bases between. The germline V gene encodes CDR1 ENHRY and CDR2 SYGVKD. This specimen belongs to a study of blood T cell repertoires in COVID-19. Study-wide background: The United States, Italy and Spain provided the acute and convalescent COVID-19 samples.

The J gene is TRBJ2-4, the V gene TRBV10-3, with D maybe TRBD1 (5 bases). This clonotype was sampled from a man between 45 and 60 years old with acute or convalescent COVID-19. Sequenced sample: peripheral blood. CDR3: CAISEGADSIQYF. CDR3 sequence (DNA): TGTGCCATCAGTGAGGGGGCTGATAGCATTCAGTACTTC.